These 28 T cell receptor beta chains originate from one sample sequenced in a study of shared clonotypes between healthy human individuals. Profiling relied on immunoSEQ multiplex PCR, and the TCRdb table lists in-frame clones only, not all of them. The table has over a million clones, approximately 78% seen once; the top ten hold more than 0.55%. Sequencing was performed on memory CD4+ T cells from PBMCs. Subset reported: CD45RA-negative fraction. The receptors here all came from a man younger than 35 in good health. Some clones in this sample may be carry-over from other donors' samples.

This clone showed up many times. This rearrangement joins TRBV2 to TRBJ2-3, with D possibly TRBD1 on 6 matching bases. Germline V gene data show CDR1 as SNHLY and CDR2 as FYNNEI. Trimming pared 4 bases from V and 1 base from J, leaving 12 bases between. CDR3 length equals 15 residues. CDR3 in amino acids: CASSAQGGGTDTQYF. CDR3 coding DNA: TGTGCCAGCAGTGCACAAGGGGGTGGCACAGATACGCAGTATTTT.

The V and J genes are TRBV5-1 and TRBJ2-3; the D is unclear. From germline, CDR1 is SGHRS and CDR2 YFSETQ. CDR3 length: 13 residues. V dropped 5 bases and J dropped 3 bases, with 10 bases sitting between them. Here the CDR3 reads CASRSGTTDTQYF. Here the CDR3 DNA reads TGCGCCAGCAGATCCGGTACTACAGATACGCAGTATTTT.

This chain joins TRBV6-5 and TRBJ2-7; tentatively, D is TRBD1 (6 bases). Germline values: CDR1 MNHEY, CDR2 SVGAGI. There are 15 residues in the CDR3. The ends were cut back, 2 bases at V and 3 bases at J, with 14 bases in the middle. The CDR3 reads CASSYVQGKGYEQYF. The DNA of the CDR3 is TGTGCCAGCAGTTACGTACAGGGAAAAGGCTACGAGCAGTACTTC.

The gene calls are TRBV7-9 and TRBJ2-5; TRBD2 aligns across 7 bases. CDR1 is SEHNR and CDR2 is FQNEAQ in the germline V gene (reference sequence). V lost 5 bases to trimming and J lost 3 bases; unmatched junction nucleotides: 9. The CDR3 is 15 residues long. The CDR3 DNA is TGTGCCAGCAGCGCGTACCGGGACTACGAAGAGACCCAGTACTTC. It yields the protein CASSAYRDYEETQYF.

A few counts support this clone. The genes are TRBV30 and TRBJ1-1, with D unresolved. Germline V CDR1 and CDR2: GTSNPN, SVGIG (reference sequence). This CDR3 has 11 amino acids. Trimming cost V 4 bases and J 5 bases, with 8 bases left between them. CDR3 in DNA: TGTGCCTGGACTCGGGCTACTGAAGCTTTCTTT. It is translated as CAWTRATEAFF.

The chain recombines TRBV4-2 with TRBJ2-6; a possible D gene is TRBD1 (6 bases). The germline gives CDR1 LGHNA, CDR2 YNFKEQ. There are 19 residues in the CDR3. V lost 1 base to trimming and J lost 0 bases, with 16 bases between them. Here the CDR3 DNA reads TGTGCCAGCAGCCAAGTTCGGACAGCGGACCCCTCTGGGGCCAACGTCCTGACTTTC. It codes for CASSQVRTADPSGANVLTF.

This rearrangement joins TRBV29-1 to TRBJ1-2; D unresolved. The CDR3 sequence is 12 residues long. V lost 3 bases and J lost 1, with 6 bases in between. Germline loops: CDR1 SQVTM, CDR2 ANQGSEA. The CDR3 DNA is TGCAGCGTTGAGAACAGTAACTATGGCTACACCTTC. Translated: CSVENSNYGYTF.

To note about this clone: The sample carries other DNA sequences with the same CDR3. The rearrangement links TRBV29-1 to TRBJ2-2; 10 bases are shared with TRBD1. This CDR3 spans 14 amino acids. The germline V gene encodes CDR1 SQVTM and CDR2 ANQGSEA. V dropped 6 bases and J dropped 4; count of bases not matched to a gene: 5. The CDR3 bases are TGCAGCGTAAGACAGGGGGCGACCACCGGGGAGCTGTTTTTT. It codes for CSVRQGATTGELFF.

The chain carries TRBV5-4 and TRBJ2-7; the D call may be TRBD1 or TRBD2 (6 bases each). Germline CDR1 is SGHNT and CDR2 is YYREEE (reference sequence). The CDR3 has 16 amino acids. The germline V and J ends were trimmed by 1 base and 0 bases, with 14 bases remaining between them. The CDR3 sequence is CASSLLGGGNSYEQYF. In DNA, the CDR3 is TGTGCCAGCAGCTTGCTCGGGGGCGGGAACTCCTACGAGCAGTACTTC.

The chain carries TRBV11-3 and TRBJ2-1, with D possibly TRBD2 on 5 matching bases. Deletions cut 4 bases from V and 4 bases from J, with 20 bases between. Germline assignment: CDR1 SGHNT and CDR2 YENEEA. The CDR3 sequence is 17 residues long. The CDR3 protein is CASSSRSGRATYNEQFF. The CDR3 DNA follows: TGTGCCAGCAGCTCCAGATCCGGGCGGGCCACATACAATGAGCAGTTCTTC.

The V and J genes are TRBV18 and TRBJ2-1; 10 bases are shared with TRBD1. V shed 0 bases and J 7 bases; nucleotides not matched to a gene: 3. The CDR3 consists of 15 residues. CDR1 is KGHSH, CDR2 LQKENI, per germline. CDR3 protein: CASSPPTGGWNEQFF. In nucleotides, the CDR3 is TGTGCCAGCTCACCACCGACAGGGGGCTGGAATGAGCAGTTCTTC.

The chain couples TRBV6-5 to TRBJ1-1; perhaps TRBD1 as D (6 bases). The length of the CDR3 is 16 residues. CDR1 is MNHEY and CDR2 is SVGAGI in the germline V gene. Trimming shortened V by 1 base and J by 1 base, and 13 bases separated the two germline ends. The CDR3 loop is CASSYLSGTPNTEAFF. The CDR3 DNA is TGTGCCAGCAGTTACTTATCCGGGACACCGAACACTGAAGCTTTCTTT.

J is TRBJ1-1 and V is TRBV19; D possibly corresponds to TRBD1 (5 bases). The CDR3 consists of 13 residues. Germline V gene data show CDR1 as LNHDA and CDR2 as SQIVND (reference sequence). The ends were cut back, 8 bases at V and 2 bases at J, with 12 bases in the middle. The CDR3 bases are TGTGCCAGTCGGGACCGGCCAAACACTGAAGCTTTCTTT. Protein product: CASRDRPNTEAFF.

The chain is built from TRBV18 and TRBJ1-2; possible D gene TRBD1, 5 bases. CDR1 is KGHSH, CDR2 LQKENI, per germline. The CDR3 runs 14 residues. The V and J ends lost 3 bases and 7 bases respectively, with 15 bases between them. The CDR3 is CASSPIDRRGGYTF. In DNA, the CDR3 is TGTGCCAGCTCACCTATCGACAGAAGGGGTGGCTACACCTTC.

The chain carries TRBV5-1 and TRBJ2-1; 9 nucleotides match TRBD2. Per the germline V gene, CDR1 is SGHRS and CDR2 is YFSETQ. This CDR3 spans 18 amino acids. V lost 3 bases to trimming and J lost 8 bases; unmatched junction nucleotides: 18. In nucleotides, the CDR3 is TGCGCCAGCAGCTCGGGGGGTAGCGGGAGAGGACCTGGCTATGAGCAGTTCTTC. As protein: CASSSGGSGRGPGYEQFF.

V and J are TRBV7-8 and TRBJ2-1; 8 bases map to TRBD2. The V segment lost 7 bases and the J segment 13 bases; nucleotides outside the gene matches: 9. Germline assignment: CDR1 SGHVS and CDR2 FQNEAQ. The CDR3 is made up of 12 amino acids. The CDR3 nucleotides are TGTGCCAGCACCATGGGGCTAGCGGGTCAGTTCTTC. Amino acids: CASTMGLAGQFF. Based on the CDR3 plus reference TRBV7-8 and TRBJ2-1, the full variable domain is GAGVSQSPRYKVAKRGQDVALRCDPISGHVSLFWYQQALGQGPEFLTYFQNEAQLDKSGLPSDRFFAERPEGSVSTLKIQRTQQEDSAVYLCASTMGLAGQFFGPGTRLTVL.

The chain is built from TRBV7-2 and TRBJ2-7, with D maybe TRBD2 (6 bases). This CDR3 comprises 16 residues. The V end lost 1 base, the J end lost 4 bases, and 17 bases lay between the germline ends. The germline V gene encodes CDR1 SGHTA and CDR2 FQGNSA. The CDR3 protein is CASSLESGTFGYEQYF. The CDR3 coding sequence is TGTGCCAGCAGCTTAGAGTCGGGGACTTTCGGGTACGAGCAGTACTTC.

This clone appeared a single time. DNA of the CDR3: TGTGCCAGCAGTGTCGAACAGTTCTCTGGAAACACCATATATTTT. Its protein product is CASSVEQFSGNTIYF. The chain employs TRBV2 and TRBJ1-3; D unresolved. The CDR3 has 15 residues. Germline assignment: CDR1 SNHLY and CDR2 FYNNEI. Trimming removed 4 bases from V and 0 bases from J, with 10 bases in between.

The gene calls are TRBV20-1 and TRBJ2-1; no firm D call. Germline V gene lookup returns CDR1 DFQATT and CDR2 SNEGSKA (reference sequence). The CDR3 sequence is 11 residues long. Trimming removed 5 bases from V and 10 bases from J, with 12 bases in between. The CDR3 loop reads CSAPRKVEQFF. CDR3 DNA sequence: TGCAGTGCTCCGAGGAAGGTGGAGCAGTTCTTC.

V gene TRBV28 combines with J gene TRBJ1-2; the D gene is possibly TRBD1 (5 bases). Germline V gene data show CDR1 as MDHEN and CDR2 as SYDVKM. The CDR3 totals 14 residues. The ends were cut back, 7 bases at V and 4 bases at J, with 16 bases in the middle. This chain's CDR3 is CASNKGQNIYGYTF. Here the CDR3 DNA reads TGTGCCAGCAACAAGGGGCAGAACATCTATGGCTACACCTTC.

The chain is built from TRBV7-2 and TRBJ2-3; TRBD1 aligns across 8 bases. Germline V gives CDR1 SGHTA, CDR2 FQGNSA. The J segment lost 3 bases and the V segment lost 5 bases, leaving 10 bases of the junction unmatched. The CDR3 is 16 residues long. The CDR3: CASSKSQGGITDTQYF. The DNA of the CDR3 is TGTGCCAGCAGCAAGTCACAGGGGGGAATTACAGATACGCAGTATTTT.

The V and J genes are TRBV9 and TRBJ1-1, with TRBD1 matching 9 bases. The CDR3 totals 14 residues. V trimming: 2 bases; J trimming: 5 bases; junction bases outside the gene matches: 4. Germline CDR1 SGDLS, CDR2 YYNGEE. CDR3 nucleotide sequence: TGTGCCAGCAGCGTCGCTGACAGGGGGACTGAAGCTTTCTTT. Its translation is CASSVADRGTEAFF.

Remarks on this clone: The same CDR3 arises from other DNA sequences in this sample as well. The rearrangement links TRBV7-2 to TRBJ2-7; D gene uncertain. The CDR3 is 12 residues long. The germline V and J ends were trimmed by 5 bases and 4 bases, with 9 bases remaining between them. Germline V gene sequence: CDR1 SGHTA, CDR2 FQGNSA. Written as DNA, the CDR3 is TGTGCCAGCAGCCCACAGAGATACGAGCAGTACTTC. Translated, it gives CASSPQRYEQYF.

This clone was detected once. The chain links TRBV28 to TRBJ2-3, with a weak D call TRBD1 (6 bases). Germline V gene sequence: CDR1 MDHEN, CDR2 SYDVKM. The CDR3 sequence is 15 residues long. Trimming took off 5 bases at V and 4 bases at J, with 16 bases between the two ends. CDR3 amino acids: CASSPVRGGADTQYF. The CDR3 DNA is TGTGCCAGCAGTCCGGTCAGGGGCGGCGCAGATACGCAGTATTTT.

The chain uses TRBV9 and TRBJ2-5, with 7 bases that match TRBD2. Germline CDR1 reads SGDLS; CDR2 reads YYNGEE. The CDR3 length is 14 residues. Trimming took 3 bases from V and 4 from J; bases not matched to a gene: 6. The CDR3 coding sequence is TGTGCCAGCAGCGAAGGGGAGGGCGTAGAGACCCAGTACTTC. It encodes CASSEGEGVETQYF.

This chain uses TRBV28 with TRBJ1-2; D may be TRBD1 (6 bases). With 6 bases removed from V and 5 bases from J, the gap between germline ends came to 10 bases. CDR1 is MDHEN and CDR2 is SYDVKM in the germline V gene. This CDR3 is 12 amino acids long. CDR3 loop: CASRGAGYGYTF. CDR3 bases: TGTGCCAGCAGGGGGGCGGGGTATGGCTACACCTTC.

About this clone: One base away lies a much larger clone, so this may be a sequencing read error. The chain carries TRBV7-3 and TRBJ2-7, with 14 bases identical to TRBD2. The CDR3 consists of 17 residues. The junction had 5 bases not matched to a gene; V was cut back by 2 bases and J by 2 bases. Germline V CDR1 and CDR2: SGHTA, FQGTGA. Here the CDR3 reads CASSLAGLAGDPYEQYF. CDR3 DNA: TGTGCCAGCAGCTTAGCGGGACTAGCGGGAGATCCCTACGAGCAGTACTTC. The full variable domain, in which reference TRBV7-3 and TRBJ2-7 provide the parts outside the CDR3, is GAGVSQTPSNKVTEKGKYVELRCDPISGHTALYWYRQSLGQGPEFLIYFQGTGAADDSGLPNDRFFAVRPEGSVSTLKIQRTERGDSAVYLCASSLAGLAGDPYEQYFGPGTRLTVT.

The chain is built from TRBV7-2 and TRBJ2-7, with TRBD2 matching over 11 bases. Germline CDR1 and CDR2: SGHTA and FQGNSA. The CDR3 runs to 15 residues. V shed 5 bases and J 3 bases; nucleotides not matched to a gene: 6. DNA for the CDR3: TGTGCCAGCAGCCTACAGGGGACTAGCGGCTACGAGCAGTACTTC. Its protein product is CASSLQGTSGYEQYF.